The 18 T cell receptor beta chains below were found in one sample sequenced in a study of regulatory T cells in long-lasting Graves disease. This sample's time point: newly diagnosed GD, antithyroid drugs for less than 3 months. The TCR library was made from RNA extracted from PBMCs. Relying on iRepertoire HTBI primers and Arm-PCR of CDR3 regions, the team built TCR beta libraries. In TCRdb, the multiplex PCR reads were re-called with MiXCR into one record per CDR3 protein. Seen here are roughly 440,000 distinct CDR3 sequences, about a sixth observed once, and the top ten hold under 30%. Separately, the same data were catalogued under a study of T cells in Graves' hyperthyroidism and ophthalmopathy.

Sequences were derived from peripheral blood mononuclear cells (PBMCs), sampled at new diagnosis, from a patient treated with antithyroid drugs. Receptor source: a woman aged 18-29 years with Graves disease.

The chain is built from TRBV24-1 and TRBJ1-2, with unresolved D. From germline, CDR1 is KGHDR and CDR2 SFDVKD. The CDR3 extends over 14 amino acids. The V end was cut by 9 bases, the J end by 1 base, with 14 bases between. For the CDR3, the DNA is TGTGCCACCTCAACTCACCAACTTAACTATGGCTACACCTTC. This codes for CATSTHQLNYGYTF.

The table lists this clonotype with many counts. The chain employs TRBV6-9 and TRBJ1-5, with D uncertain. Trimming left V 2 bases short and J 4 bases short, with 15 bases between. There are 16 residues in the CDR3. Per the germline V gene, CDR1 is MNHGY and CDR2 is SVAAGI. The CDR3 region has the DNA TGTGCCAGCAGTTATAGTGGCCAGGTAGGGAATCAGCCCCAGCATTTT. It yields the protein CASSYSGQVGNQPQHF.

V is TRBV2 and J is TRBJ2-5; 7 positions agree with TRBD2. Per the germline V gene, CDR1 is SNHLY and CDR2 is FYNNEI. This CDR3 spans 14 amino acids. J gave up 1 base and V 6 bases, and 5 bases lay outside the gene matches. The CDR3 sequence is CASRPGRAQETQYF. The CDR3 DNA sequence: TGTGCCAGCAGACCTGGGAGGGCCCAAGAGACCCAGTACTTC.

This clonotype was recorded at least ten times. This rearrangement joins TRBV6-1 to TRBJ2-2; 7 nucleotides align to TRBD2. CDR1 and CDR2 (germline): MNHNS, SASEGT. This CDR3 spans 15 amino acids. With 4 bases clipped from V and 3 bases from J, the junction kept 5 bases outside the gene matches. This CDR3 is CASSVASGYTGELFF. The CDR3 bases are TGTGCCAGCAGTGTGGCTAGCGGATACACCGGGGAGCTGTTTTTT.

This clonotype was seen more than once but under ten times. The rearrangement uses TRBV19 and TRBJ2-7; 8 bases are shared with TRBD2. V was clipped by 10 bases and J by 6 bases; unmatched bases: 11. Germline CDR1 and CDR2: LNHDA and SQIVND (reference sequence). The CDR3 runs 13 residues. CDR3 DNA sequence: TGTGCCATTGGAAGCGGGAGTTGGGGCGAGCAGTACTTC. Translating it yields CAIGSGSWGEQYF.

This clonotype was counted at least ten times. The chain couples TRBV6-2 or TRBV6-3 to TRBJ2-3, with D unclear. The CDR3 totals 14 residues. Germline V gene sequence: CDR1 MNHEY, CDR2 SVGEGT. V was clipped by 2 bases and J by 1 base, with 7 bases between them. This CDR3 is CASSYGVRTDTQYF. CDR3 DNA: TGTGCCAGCAGTTACGGAGTGCGCACAGATACGCAGTATTTT.

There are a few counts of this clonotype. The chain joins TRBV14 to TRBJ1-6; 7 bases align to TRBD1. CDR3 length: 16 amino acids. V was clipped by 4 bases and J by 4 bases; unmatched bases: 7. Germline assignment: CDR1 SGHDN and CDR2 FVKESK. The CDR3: CASSPGPGQYNSPLHF. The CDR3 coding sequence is TGTGCCAGCAGCCCAGGTCCGGGACAGTATAATTCACCCCTCCACTTT.

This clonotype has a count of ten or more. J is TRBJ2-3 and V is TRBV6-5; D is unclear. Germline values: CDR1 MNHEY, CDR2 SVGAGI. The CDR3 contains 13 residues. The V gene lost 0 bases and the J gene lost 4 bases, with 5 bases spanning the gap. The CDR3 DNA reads TGTGCCAGCAGTTACTCGAGATCAGATACGCAGTATTTT. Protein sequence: CASSYSRSDTQYF.

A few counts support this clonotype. DNA for the CDR3: TGTGCCACCAGCATACTGGGACAGGAAGCTTTCTTT. This sequence encodes CATSILGQEAFF. V gene TRBV15 combines with J gene TRBJ1-1; TRBD1 aligns across 7 bases. The CDR3 is 12 amino acids. V was clipped by 4 bases and J by 8 bases; unmatched bases: 4. Germline V CDR1 and CDR2: LNHNV, YYDKDF (reference sequence). Variable domain in full (rest from reference TRBV15 and TRBJ1-1): DAMVIQNPRYQVTQFGKPVTLSCSQTLNHNVMYWYQQKSSQAPKLLFHYYDKDFNNEADTPDNFQSRRPNTSFCFLDIRSPGLGDTAMYLCATSILGQEAFFGQGTRLTVV.

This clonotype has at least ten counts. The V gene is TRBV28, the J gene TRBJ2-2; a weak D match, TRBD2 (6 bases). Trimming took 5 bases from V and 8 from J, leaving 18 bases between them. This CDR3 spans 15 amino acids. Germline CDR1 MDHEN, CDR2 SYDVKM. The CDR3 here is CASSQRAGFAGELFF. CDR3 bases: TGTGCCAGCAGTCAGCGGGCCGGCTTTGCTGGGGAGCTGTTTTTT.

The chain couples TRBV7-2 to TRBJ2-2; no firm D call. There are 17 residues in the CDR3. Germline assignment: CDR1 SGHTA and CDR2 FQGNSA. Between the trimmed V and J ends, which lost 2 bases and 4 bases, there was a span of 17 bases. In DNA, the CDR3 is TGTGCCAGCAGCTTACCCCGTTCGGCAGCGCCCACCGGGGAGCTGTTTTTT. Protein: CASSLPRSAAPTGELFF.

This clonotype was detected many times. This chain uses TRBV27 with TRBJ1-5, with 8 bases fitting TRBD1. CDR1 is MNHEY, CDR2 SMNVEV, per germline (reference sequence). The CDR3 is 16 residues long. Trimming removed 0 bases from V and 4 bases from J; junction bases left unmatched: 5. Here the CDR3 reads CASSLSRTGKNQPQHF. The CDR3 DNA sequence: TGTGCCAGCAGTTTATCCCGGACAGGGAAAAATCAGCCCCAGCATTTT.

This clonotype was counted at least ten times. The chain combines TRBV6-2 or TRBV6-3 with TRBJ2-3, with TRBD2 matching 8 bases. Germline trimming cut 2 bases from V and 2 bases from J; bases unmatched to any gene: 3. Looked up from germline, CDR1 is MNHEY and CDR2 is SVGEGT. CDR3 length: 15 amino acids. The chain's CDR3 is CASSYTTSVTDTQYF. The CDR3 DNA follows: TGTGCCAGCAGTTACACGACTAGCGTCACAGATACGCAGTATTTT.

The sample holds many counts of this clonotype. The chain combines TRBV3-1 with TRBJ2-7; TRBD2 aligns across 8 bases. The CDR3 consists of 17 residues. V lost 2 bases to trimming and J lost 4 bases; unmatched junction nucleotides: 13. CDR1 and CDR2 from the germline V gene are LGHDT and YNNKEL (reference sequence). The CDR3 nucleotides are TGTGCCAGCAGCCAAAGAATGGGAGCGGGAGTGCGGTACGAGCAGTACTTC. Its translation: CASSQRMGAGVRYEQYF.

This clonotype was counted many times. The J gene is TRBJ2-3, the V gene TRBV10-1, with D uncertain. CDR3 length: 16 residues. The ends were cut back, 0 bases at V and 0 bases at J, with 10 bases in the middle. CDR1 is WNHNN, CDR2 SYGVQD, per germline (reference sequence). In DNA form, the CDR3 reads TGCGCCAGCAGTGAGTCGTCCCGGGTTAGCACAGATACGCAGTATTTT. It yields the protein CASSESSRVSTDTQYF.

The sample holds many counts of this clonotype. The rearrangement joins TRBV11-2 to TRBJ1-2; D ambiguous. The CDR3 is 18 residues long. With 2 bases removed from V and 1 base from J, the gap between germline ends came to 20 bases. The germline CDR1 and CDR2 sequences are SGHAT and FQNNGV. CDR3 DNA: TGTGCCAGCAGCTTAACCCACCTGGACGGCGATTATAACTATGGCTACACCTTC. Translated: CASSLTHLDGDYNYGYTF.

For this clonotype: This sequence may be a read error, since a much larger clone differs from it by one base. CDR3 loop: CASRIGQRISGTEAFF. The CDR3 nucleotides are TGTGCCAGCAGGATCGGACAGAGGATTAGCGGCACTGAAGCTTTCTTT. The J gene is TRBJ1-1, the V gene TRBV6-2 or TRBV6-3, with TRBD1 as a possible D gene (6 bases). The germline V gene has CDR1 MNHEY and CDR2 SVGEGT. V dropped 6 bases and J dropped 4 bases, with 21 bases sitting between them. The CDR3 totals 16 residues.

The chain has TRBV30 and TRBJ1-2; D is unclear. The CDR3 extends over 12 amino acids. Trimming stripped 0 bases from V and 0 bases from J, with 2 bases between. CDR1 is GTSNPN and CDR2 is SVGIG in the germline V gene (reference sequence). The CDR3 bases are TGTGCCTGGAGTGTACCTAACTATGGCTACACCTTC. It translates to CAWSVPNYGYTF.